A single sample is the source of the 10 T cell receptor beta chains below, sequenced in a study of T cell repertoires in cytomegalovirus infection (dated by TCRdb to the late 2010s). Sequencing relied on an Illumina HiSeq 1500. TCRdb took the public reads, trimmed them with fastp at Q25, ran MiXCR for clone calling and kept in-frame beta chains. Each CDR3 protein appears once, grouped with its most common genes and DNA. The sample table holds approximately 500,000 distinct CDR3 sequences, of which approximately 15% were seen once. The ten top clones hold under 30% of the sample. The sequenced sample consisted of CD8+ T cells from PBMCs. The receptors shown here come from a human donor in good health (CMV status not recorded). Some clones in this sample may be carry-over from other donors' samples.

This clonotype was detected many times. The chain combines TRBV15 with TRBJ1-4; 7 bases match TRBD1. The CDR3 is made up of 17 amino acids. V gave up 6 bases and J gave up 8 bases; unmatched junction bases: 18. Germline values: CDR1 LNHNV, CDR2 YYDKDF (reference sequence). As DNA, the CDR3 is TGTGCCACCAGTACTGAATTAGACAGGGAGGAAAACGAAAAACTGTTTTTT. As protein: CATSTELDREENEKLFF.

V usage is TRBV4-1 and J usage is TRBJ2-1; tentatively, D is TRBD2 (5 bases). The CDR3 has 13 residues. V was shortened by 6 bases and J by 4 bases, with 10 bases between the two germline ends. Germline CDR1 is MGHRA and CDR2 is YSYEKL. The CDR3 reads CASRKDSYNEQFF. The CDR3 nucleotides read TGCGCCAGCAGAAAGGACTCATACAATGAGCAGTTCTTC.

The J gene is TRBJ2-4, the V gene TRBV5-1; 7 bases match TRBD1. With V trimmed by 4 bases and J by 0 bases, 7 bases remained unmatched. From germline, CDR1 is SGHRS and CDR2 YFSETQ. This CDR3 contains 16 residues. The CDR3 protein is CASSERDSLAKNIQYF. The CDR3, as DNA: TGCGCCAGCAGCGAACGGGACAGCTTAGCCAAAAACATTCAGTACTTC.

With regard to this clonotype: This may be a read error, as it is one base from a much larger clone. V usage is TRBV4-1 and J usage is TRBJ1-4, with D hard to call. Germline-derived CDR1 and CDR2 are MGHRA and YSYEKL. This CDR3 region has 16 residues. The ends were cut back, 4 bases at V and 10 bases at J, with 22 bases in the middle. The CDR3: CASSLPVEHLGRKLFF. In DNA form, the CDR3 reads TGCGCCAGCAGCCTCCCCGTGGAGCATCTAGGGCGAAAACTGTTTTTT.

About this clonotype: A much larger clone differs from this one at a single base, so this may be a read error. Given the absence of the conserved phenylalanine or tryptophan at the CDR3 end, a read error is likely. The rearrangement uses TRBV7-4 and TRBJ2-1; unclear D gene. Trimming shortened V by 5 bases and J by 13 bases, and 12 bases separated the two germline ends. This CDR3 has 11 amino acids. CDR1 SGHVT and CDR2 SQSDAQ come from the germline V gene. The DNA of the CDR3 is TGTGCCAGCAGCCTAGGACCCGTCCAGTTCTTA. It specifies CASSLGPVQFL.

This rearrangement joins TRBV3-1 to TRBJ2-5; 9 bases line up with TRBD1. The CDR3 consists of 15 residues. J lost 5 bases, V lost 2 bases, and 6 bases had no gene match. CDR1 and CDR2 from the germline V gene are LGHDT and YNNKEL (reference sequence). Here the CDR3 DNA reads TGTGCCAGCAGCCAAAACAGGGGGCGGAGGGAGACCCAGTACTTC. Amino acid sequence: CASSQNRGRRETQYF.

This clonotype was recorded many times. The CDR3 region has the DNA TGTGCCAGCAGCTTAGAAGTCAGCGGCGGCACTGAAGCTTTCTTT. Protein: CASSLEVSGGTEAFF. This chain connects TRBV7-9 to TRBJ1-1; D ambiguous. With 1 base removed from V and 4 bases from J, the gap between germline ends came to 13 bases. This CDR3 has 15 amino acids. The germline CDR1 and CDR2 sequences are SEHNR and FQNEAQ (reference sequence).

CDR3 residues: CASSLVAGGLYHYEQYF. DNA of the CDR3: TGTGCCAGCAGTTTAGTAGCGGGAGGGCTTTACCACTACGAGCAGTACTTC. This chain links TRBV12-3 or TRBV12-4 with TRBJ2-7; 11 bases match TRBD2. With V trimmed by 1 base and J by 3 bases, 8 bases remained unmatched. This CDR3 is built from 17 residues.

This clonotype was detected a few times. The chain employs TRBV4-2 and TRBJ2-1; D call uncertain. Germline V CDR1 and CDR2: LGHNA, YNFKEQ. Trimming pared 1 base from V and 6 bases from J, leaving 10 bases between. The CDR3 contains 14 residues. This CDR3 is CASSQVGTGNEQFF. CDR3 nucleotide sequence: TGTGCCAGCAGCCAAGTTGGTACGGGCAATGAGCAGTTCTTC.

V and J are TRBV2 and TRBJ1-1, with TRBD1 matching 10 bases. The trim removed 6 bases at V and 7 bases at J, leaving 8 bases unmatched. The CDR3 spans 14 residues. Germline CDR1 SNHLY, CDR2 FYNNEI. The CDR3 sequence is CASRATGGIGEAFF. CDR3 DNA sequence: TGTGCCAGCAGGGCGACAGGGGGCATCGGTGAAGCTTTCTTT.